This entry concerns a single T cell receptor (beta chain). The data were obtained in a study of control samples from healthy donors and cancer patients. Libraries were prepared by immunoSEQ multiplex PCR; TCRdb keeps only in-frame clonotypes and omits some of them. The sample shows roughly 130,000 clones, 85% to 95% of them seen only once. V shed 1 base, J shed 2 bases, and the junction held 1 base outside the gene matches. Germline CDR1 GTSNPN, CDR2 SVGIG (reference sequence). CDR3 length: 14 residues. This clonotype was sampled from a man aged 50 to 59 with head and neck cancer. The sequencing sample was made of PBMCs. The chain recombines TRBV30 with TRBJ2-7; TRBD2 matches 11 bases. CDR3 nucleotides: TGTGCCTGGAGTGGACTAGCGGGGCCCTACGAGCAGTACTTC. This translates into CAWSGLAGPYEQYF.